This T cell receptor (beta chain) was recorded in a study of response to subunit inactivated influenza vaccine. Overall study results and limits: A suggestion made by the authors is that each seasonal influenza vaccination recruits few new T cells.

Concerning this clonotype itself: Its antigen is still unknown.

MiXCR, run by TCRdb on the RT-PCR reads, gives a single entry per CDR3 protein. In the table there are 450,000 to 700,000 distinct CDR3 sequences, 11% to 15% of which are singletons. Trimming stripped 4 bases from V and 6 bases from J, with 17 bases between. The length of the CDR3 is 14 residues. Germline V gives CDR1 SGHRS, CDR2 YFSETQ. The chain is built from TRBV5-1 and TRBJ2-7; perhaps D is TRBD1 or TRBD2 (5 bases each). The sequenced sample was PBMCs from blood, obtained approximately 12 days after vaccination. This sequence originates from a middle-aged man who received an inactivated influenza vaccine. CDR3 protein: CASSGRVAGAEQYF. Here the CDR3 DNA reads TGCGCCAGCAGCGGCAGGGTGGCCGGGGCCGAGCAGTACTTC.